This T cell receptor (beta chain) was retrieved from a study of cytomegalovirus exposure and HLA in healthy donors. Remarks on this clone: Its antigen is unidentified.

The PCR was carried out with 60 Vbeta primers and 13 Jbeta primers. Sequencing was performed with immunoSEQ multiplex PCR; in TCRdb, only in-frame clones are kept and a portion is missing. The sample lists 140,000 to 150,000 clones; roughly 88% were seen once. V lost 2 bases and J lost 3, with 22 bases in between. This CDR3 contains 18 residues. Per the germline V gene, CDR1 is KGHSH and CDR2 is LQKENI. General study findings and limits: In an earlier analysis, in 587 donors, most V segments appeared productive either ~87% or ~30% of the time. Presence/absence comparisons presumed near-even sequencing depth among donors. Sequencing likely produced, as an artifact, a cluster of highly shared sequence variants. Altogether, 170 or so TCR beta chains were recorded as cytomegalovirus-associated.

The sequenced sample consisted of PBMCs. V gene TRBV18 combines with J gene TRBJ2-5; D might be TRBD2 (6 bases). The clonotype comes from a woman aged 40 to 50 in good health and CMV-seronegative. The CDR3 DNA sequence: TGTGCCAGCTCACCATGGTCTTCGGGGGACGGGTCGGAAGAGACCCAGTACTTC. It is translated as CASSPWSSGDGSEETQYF. Based on the CDR3 plus reference TRBV18 and TRBJ2-5, the full variable domain is NAGVMQNPRHLVRRRGQEARLRCSPMKGHSHVYWYRQLPEEGLKFMVYLQKENIIDESGMPKERFSAEFPKEGPSILRIQQVVRGDSAAYFCASSPWSSGDGSEETQYFGPGTRLLVL.